These 27 T cell receptor beta chains were all obtained from the same sample, sequenced in a study of neurological immune-mediated disorders. TCRdb analysed the 5' RACE reads with MiXCR anew, one entry per CDR3 protein. Of about 20,000 distinct CDR3 sequences listed, 7% to 8.5% are singletons. Sequencing was done on a sample of CD8+ T cells from blood. The receptors come from a woman in her 30s with HTLV-1-associated myelopathy (HAM/TSP).

With regard to this clonotype: Because the CDR3's place on the DNA is in doubt, the DNA is left out and the CDR3 is given as listed by TCRdb. This chain links TRBV5-6 with TRBJ2-2; TRBD1 is the table's D call and was not checked against the DNA. CDR1 and CDR2 (germline): SGHDT, YYEEEE. Both ends counted, the CDR3 spans 22 residues. This CDR3 is CASSFYICSARDPGTGSGELFF.

This clonotype was recorded at least ten times. The chain carries TRBV5-6 and TRBJ2-3, with D tentatively TRBD1 (6 bases). Per the germline V gene, CDR1 is SGHDT and CDR2 is YYEEEE. The length of the CDR3 is 14 residues. Trimming stripped 0 bases from V and 3 bases from J, with 8 bases between. The CDR3 DNA follows: TGTGCCAGCAGCTTGGTGCAGGGGACAGATACGCAGTATTTT. Residues: CASSLVQGTDTQYF.

This clonotype was detected ten times or more. The chain uses TRBV20-1 and TRBJ2-2; the D gene is possibly TRBD2 (5 bases). Per germline, CDR1 DFQATT and CDR2 SNEGSKA (reference sequence). CDR3 size: 15 residues. V lost 3 bases and J 5 bases, leaving 16 bases between the germline ends. CDR3 bases: TGCAGTGCTAGCGACATAACCGGGGTAACCGGGGAGCTGTTTTTT. This gives the protein CSASDITGVTGELFF.

Ten or more counts support this clonotype. This may come from a read error, since a much larger clone is one base off. The rearrangement joins TRBV7-9 to TRBJ2-1; D is undetermined. This CDR3 spans 16 amino acids. The germline V and J ends were trimmed by 4 bases and 4 bases, with 17 bases remaining between them. Germline V lookup: CDR1 SEHNR, CDR2 FQNEAQ (reference sequence). The CDR3 is CASSSAKREWYNEQFF. DNA for the CDR3: TGTGCCAGCAGCTCCGCAAAAAGGGAATGGTACAATGAGCAGTTCTTC.

This clonotype is termed medium-sized. This chain connects TRBV5-1 to TRBJ1-1; D unresolved. V dropped 3 bases and J dropped 1 base, with 13 bases sitting between them. Per germline, CDR1 SGHRS and CDR2 YFSETQ. This CDR3 is 15 amino acids long. The CDR3 region is CASSYSGMGNTEAFF. The CDR3 region has the DNA TGCGCCAGCAGCTACTCCGGGATGGGGAACACTGAAGCTTTCTTT. The full variable domain, in which reference TRBV5-1 and TRBJ1-1 provide the parts outside the CDR3, is KAGVTQTPRYLIKTRGQQVTLSCSPISGHRSVSWYQQTPGQGLQFLFEYFSETQRNKGNFPGRFSGRQFSNSRSEMNVSTLELGDSALYLCASSYSGMGNTEAFFGQGTRLTVV.

This clonotype has at least ten counts. The rearrangement uses TRBV11-2 and TRBJ2-1; no firm D call. Germline V gene data show CDR1 as SGHAT and CDR2 as FQNNGV. This CDR3 spans 14 amino acids. Deletions cut 5 bases from V and 9 bases from J, with 17 bases between. The CDR3 bases are TGTGCCAGCAGCCATACCTCGGTGAACGCTGAGCAGTTCTTC. Translating it yields CASSHTSVNAEQFF. Complete variable domain (other parts from reference TRBV11-2 and TRBJ2-1): EAGVAQSPRYKIIEKRQSVAFWCNPISGHATLYWYQQILGQGPKLLIQFQNNGVVDDSQLPKDRFSAERLKGVDSTLKIQPAKLEDSAVYLCASSHTSVNAEQFFGPGTRLTVL.

There are many counts of this clonotype. This chain connects TRBV20-1 to TRBJ1-1, with a weak D call TRBD1 (5 bases). Germline loops: CDR1 DFQATT, CDR2 SNEGSKA (reference sequence). The length of the CDR3 is 14 residues. Trimming left V 0 bases short and J 3 bases short, with 11 bases between. As DNA, the CDR3 is TGCAGTGCTAGAGACGGAGGGGCGGACACTGAAGCTTTCTTT. Encoded protein: CSARDGGADTEAFF.

This clonotype was counted at least ten times. The chain joins TRBV2 to TRBJ1-4; TRBD1 matches 9 bases. The CDR3 consists of 14 residues. Per the germline V gene, CDR1 is SNHLY and CDR2 is FYNNEI. V lost 7 bases and J lost 7; bases outside the gene matches: 7. CDR3 sequence: CASMTGTGFEKLFF. The CDR3, as DNA: TGTGCCAGCATGACAGGGACAGGGTTTGAAAAACTGTTTTTT.

This clonotype has at least ten counts. The chain recombines TRBV12-3 or TRBV12-4 with TRBJ1-2, with a weak D call TRBD1 (6 bases). The CDR3 runs 16 residues. Trimming left V 6 bases short and J 4 bases short, with 21 bases between. The CDR3, as DNA: TGTGCCAGCAGCACGTCTTGGGGGGCCGCAGGCTATGGCTACACCTTC. Translated, it gives CASSTSWGAAGYGYTF.

This clonotype was picked up many times. The chain links TRBV29-1 to TRBJ2-3; no clear D. V gave up 6 bases and J gave up 0 bases, with 22 bases separating them. Germline V gene data show CDR1 as SQVTM and CDR2 as ANQGSEA. There are 17 residues in the CDR3. CDR3 coding DNA: TGCAGCGTCGGCGGTACTACTACCGAGATGAGCACAGATACGCAGTATTTT. It is translated as CSVGGTTTEMSTDTQYF.

This clonotype was seen ten or more times. The V and J genes are TRBV29-1 and TRBJ1-2; D gene uncertain. The CDR3 extends over 11 amino acids. The germline V gene encodes CDR1 SQVTM and CDR2 ANQGSEA. Deletions cut 6 bases from V and 4 bases from J, with 9 bases between. CDR3 loop: CSVESTYGYTF. In nucleotides, the CDR3 is TGCAGCGTCGAGTCGACCTATGGCTACACCTTC.

This clonotype was picked up many times. The rearrangement joins TRBV7-9 to TRBJ2-7; 7 nucleotides agree with TRBD2. V lost 0 bases, J lost 6 bases, and 5 bases stayed unmatched. From germline, CDR1 is SEHNR and CDR2 FQNEAQ (reference sequence). This CDR3 has 14 amino acids. CDR3 region: CASSLAGGYPEQYF. CDR3 bases: TGTGCCAGCAGCTTAGCGGGGGGGTACCCCGAGCAGTACTTC. Full variable domain (remainder filled in from reference TRBV7-9 and TRBJ2-7): DTGVSQNPRHKITKRGQNVTFRCDPISEHNRLYWYRQTLGQGPEFLTYFQNEAQLEKSRLLSDRFSAERPKGSFSTLEIQRTEQGDSAMYLCASSLAGGYPEQYFGPGTRLTVT.

This clonotype appeared many times. CDR3 nucleotide sequence: TGTGCCAGCAGCTCGGGCCAGGGAGCGCATGGCTACACCTTC. Encoded protein: CASSSGQGAHGYTF. The chain links TRBV7-9 to TRBJ1-2; maybe TRBD1 (5 bases). The germline gives CDR1 SEHNR, CDR2 FQNEAQ (reference sequence). V was shortened by 4 bases and J by 6 bases, with 15 bases between the two germline ends. The CDR3 length is 14 residues.

This clonotype has a count of ten or more. V and J are TRBV7-2 and TRBJ1-1; no reliable D call. This CDR3 spans 14 amino acids. Trimming removed 8 bases at V and 8 bases at J, with 21 bases between. Germline loops: CDR1 SGHTA, CDR2 FQGNSA. The CDR3 DNA sequence: TGTGCCAGCCTTAACGCCGGCACCTGGAAAGAAGCTTTCTTT. Protein: CASLNAGTWKEAFF. Complete variable domain (other parts from reference TRBV7-2 and TRBJ1-1): GAGVSQSPSNKVTEKGKDVELRCDPISGHTALYWYRQSLGQGLEFLIYFQGNSAPDKSGLPSDRFSAERTGGSVSTLTIQRTQQEDSAVYLCASLNAGTWKEAFFGQGTRLTVV.

Ten or more counts support this clonotype. The chain joins TRBV3-1 to TRBJ2-1; D might be TRBD2 (6 bases). The CDR3 consists of 17 residues. Trimming pared 3 bases from V and 2 bases from J, leaving 17 bases between. CDR1 LGHDT and CDR2 YNNKEL come from the germline V gene (reference sequence). The chain's CDR3 is CASSQDSGTGAYNEQFF. Written as DNA, the CDR3 is TGTGCCAGCAGCCAGGATTCAGGGACGGGGGCCTACAATGAGCAGTTCTTC.

This clonotype was recorded many times. The chain is built from TRBV19 and TRBJ2-1; D call uncertain. This CDR3 is 14 amino acids long. Trimming removed 3 bases from V and 7 bases from J, with 13 bases in between. Germline loops: CDR1 LNHDA, CDR2 SQIVND (reference sequence). CDR3 sequence (DNA): TGTGCCAGTAGTATTGACGGCGGCCAGAATGAGCAGTTCTTC. Residues: CASSIDGGQNEQFF. Full variable domain (missing parts from reference TRBV19 and TRBJ2-1): DGGITQSPKYLFRKEGQNVTLSCEQNLNHDAMYWYRQDPGQGLRLIYYSQIVNDFQKGDIAEGYSVSREKKESFPLTVTSAQKNPTAFYLCASSIDGGQNEQFFGPGTRLTVL.

This clonotype was picked up many times. The V call is TRBV29-1, the J call TRBJ2-7, with D unresolved. V was trimmed by 3 bases and J by 3 bases, leaving 9 bases between them. CDR1 SQVTM and CDR2 ANQGSEA come from the germline V gene. This CDR3 has 12 amino acids. CDR3 nucleotide sequence: TGCAGCGTTGATGTGGGGAACTACGAGCAGTACTTC. It codes for CSVDVGNYEQYF.

This clonotype was recorded at least ten times. The gene calls are TRBV7-9 and TRBJ2-1, with 11 bases identical to TRBD2. V shed 3 bases and J 4 bases; nucleotides not matched to a gene: 8. The V gene's germline CDR1 is SEHNR and CDR2 FQNEAQ (reference sequence). The CDR3 covers 17 residues. CDR3 in amino acids: CASSLVGLAGGYNEQFF. In DNA form, the CDR3 reads TGTGCCAGCAGCTTGGTGGGGCTAGCGGGGGGTTACAATGAGCAGTTCTTC. Based on the CDR3 plus reference TRBV7-9 and TRBJ2-1, the full variable domain is DTGVSQNPRHKITKRGQNVTFRCDPISEHNRLYWYRQTLGQGPEFLTYFQNEAQLEKSRLLSDRFSAERPKGSFSTLEIQRTEQGDSAMYLCASSLVGLAGGYNEQFFGPGTRLTVL.

This clonotype was found many times. This rearrangement joins TRBV20-1 to TRBJ2-1; D possibly corresponds to TRBD2 (7 bases). Germline-derived CDR1 and CDR2 are DFQATT and SNEGSKA (reference sequence). Trimming cost V 1 base and J 5 bases, with 18 bases left between them. There are 16 residues in the CDR3. Written as DNA, the CDR3 is TGCAGTGCTAGAGCTTTCATGAGCGGGGACAACAATGAGCAGTTCTTC. Amino acids: CSARAFMSGDNNEQFF.

In its sample, this clonotype was seen many times. The rearrangement joins TRBV7-6 to TRBJ1-6; unclear D gene. The CDR3 is made up of 15 amino acids. CDR1 SGHVS and CDR2 FNYEAQ come from the germline V gene. The germline V and J ends were trimmed by 6 bases and 10 bases, with 19 bases remaining between them. CDR3 residues: CASRTDPAGYSPLHF. The CDR3 nucleotides are TGTGCCAGCAGAACTGACCCCGCGGGGTACTCACCCCTCCACTTT.

The table lists this clonotype with many counts. This chain links TRBV9 with TRBJ1-3; D gene unclear. The germline V gene has CDR1 SGDLS and CDR2 YYNGEE. The V end lost 2 bases, the J end lost 0 bases, and 9 bases lay between the germline ends. The CDR3 has 15 residues. CDR3 nucleotides: TGTGCCAGCAGCGTCGACACGACCTCTGGAAACACCATATATTTT. The encoded protein is CASSVDTTSGNTIYF.

This clonotype was counted many times. This rearrangement joins TRBV7-9 to TRBJ2-7, with D maybe TRBD1 (6 bases). Germline values: CDR1 SEHNR, CDR2 FQNEAQ (reference sequence). Trimming removed 4 bases from V and 5 bases from J, with 15 bases in between. The CDR3 consists of 14 residues. CDR3 DNA sequence: TGTGCCAGCAGCTCCCCGACAGGTCCTGACGAGCAGTACTTC. This sequence encodes CASSSPTGPDEQYF.

This clonotype appeared many times. CDR3 region: CASSRYTWEEAFF. The CDR3 DNA sequence: TGTGCCAGCAGCCGCTACACCTGGGAGGAGGCTTTCTTT. This sequence joins TRBV12-3 or TRBV12-4 and TRBJ1-1; D is uncertain. The V and J ends lost 6 bases and 11 bases respectively, with 19 bases between them. The CDR3 length is 13 residues.

By share of the sample, this clonotype is medium-sized. The chain combines TRBV25-1 with TRBJ1-4; the match to TRBD1 covers 8 bases. CDR1 and CDR2 (germline): MGHDK, SYGVNS. Losses at the gene ends were 6 bases for V and 8 bases for J; bases not matched to a gene: 5. The CDR3 is 13 amino acids. Here the CDR3 reads CASSDRGYEKLFF. DNA for the CDR3: TGTGCCAGCAGCGACAGGGGTTACGAAAAACTGTTTTTT.

In this sample, this clonotype turned up many times. The J gene is TRBJ2-5, the V gene TRBV5-1, with TRBD1 matching over 7 bases. This CDR3 contains 16 residues. V shed 4 bases and J 7 bases; nucleotides not matched to a gene: 16. Germline V gene sequence: CDR1 SGHRS, CDR2 YFSETQ. The chain's CDR3 is CASSKPGTDSQRTQYF. For the CDR3, the DNA is TGCGCCAGCAGCAAACCCGGGACAGATTCTCAACGGACCCAGTACTTC.

Remarks on this clonotype: A clone one base away is much larger, so this may be a read error. The chain carries TRBV6-4 and TRBJ2-3; D is ambiguous. Per the germline V gene, CDR1 is MRHNA and CDR2 is SNTAGT. This CDR3 spans 13 amino acids. The CDR3 DNA sequence: TGTGCCAGAAGTGCTAGAGTCACAGATACGCAGTATTTT. Translated, it gives CARSARVTDTQYF.

V and J are TRBV4-2 and TRBJ1-5, with unresolved D. Germline CDR1 reads LGHNA; CDR2 reads YNFKEQ. The CDR3 loop spans 13 amino acids. Trimming stripped 1 base from V and 4 bases from J, with 5 bases between. CDR3 residues: CASSQVLNQPQHF. In nucleotides, the CDR3 is TGTGCCAGCAGCCAAGTCCTAAATCAGCCCCAGCATTTT.